This T cell receptor beta chain was retrieved from a study of OX40 agonist ivuxolimab in advanced cancers. Study overall: The patients' treatment was ivuxolimab, an agonistic anti-OX40 (CD134) antibody.

CDR1 LNHDA and CDR2 SQIVND come from the germline V gene (reference sequence). Trimming took 1 base from V and 2 from J, leaving 6 bases between them. The CDR3 is 14 amino acids. TCRdb's copy holds only in-frame clones and misses some; the assay was immunoSEQ multiplex PCR. The sample has about 100,000 clones, 90% seen once. The receptor was derived from an adult with an advanced solid tumor such as melanoma, head and neck, liver or kidney cancer. Sequenced here: CD4+ or CD8+ T cells sorted from blood, sampled in a trial of the OX40 agonist ivuxolimab. The V gene is TRBV19, the J gene TRBJ2-1; D is possibly TRBD2 (6 bases). The CDR3 nucleotides read TGTGCCAGTAGTATAGCGGGAGCCTACAATGAGCAGTTCTTC. Protein sequence: CASSIAGAYNEQFF.